The entry below describes one TCR beta chain. V was clipped by 9 bases and J by 5 bases; unmatched bases: 7. The germline V gene has CDR1 ENHRY and CDR2 SYGVKD. The CDR3 consists of 12 residues. This sample was included in a study of technical replicates of blood from a few donors. Only in-frame clones appear in the TCRdb table, and some are missing; sequencing was by immunoSEQ multiplex PCR. The sample includes about 60,000 clones, 85% to 90% of them seen just once. The source is a human donor in good health. Some clones in this sample may be carry-over from other donors' samples. V and J are TRBV10-3 and TRBJ2-7; 7 bases line up with TRBD1. The material sequenced was PBMCs. CDR3 residues: CAITGAGNEQYF. The DNA for the CDR3 is TGTGCCATTACAGGGGCAGGGAACGAGCAGTACTTC.